This T cell receptor (beta chain) was observed in a study of blood T cell repertoires in COVID-19. Across the whole study: Material from acute and convalescent COVID-19 was sourced from the United States, Italy and Spain. In each case, the material was cDNA or gDNA derived from T cells, B-cell-depleted T cells, or PBMCs.

A few counts support this clone. The J segment lost 2 bases and the V segment lost 6 bases, leaving 6 bases of the junction unmatched. Per germline, CDR1 KGHSH and CDR2 LQKENI. CDR3 length: 14 amino acids. Per the study methods: Amplified reference gene primers provided the basis for estimating nucleated cell counts. The table came from immunoSEQ multiplex PCR; TCRdb's copy has only in-frame clones and leaves some out. That table furnishes V, J and clone size, whereas the DNA furnished D and trimming. The sample records some 190,000 clones, 85% to 90% being singletons. The gene calls are TRBV18 and TRBJ2-7, with 8 bases fitting TRBD2. The material sequenced was peripheral blood. The source of this sequence is a man aged 18 to 30 with active or convalescent COVID-19. The CDR3 sequence is CASSPTSGAYEQYF. DNA for the CDR3: TGTGCCAGCTCTCCTACTAGCGGCGCCTACGAGCAGTACTTC.